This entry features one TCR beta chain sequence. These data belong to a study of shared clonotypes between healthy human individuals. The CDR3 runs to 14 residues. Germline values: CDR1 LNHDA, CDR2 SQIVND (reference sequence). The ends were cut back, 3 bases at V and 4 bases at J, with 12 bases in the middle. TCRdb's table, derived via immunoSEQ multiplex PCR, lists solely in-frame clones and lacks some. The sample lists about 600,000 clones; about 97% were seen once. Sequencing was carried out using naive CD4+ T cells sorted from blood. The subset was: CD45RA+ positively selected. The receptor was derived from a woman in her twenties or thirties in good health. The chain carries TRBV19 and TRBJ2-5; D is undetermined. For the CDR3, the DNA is TGTGCCAGTAGTATGGTTGTCGGGTTAGAGACCCAGTACTTC. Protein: CASSMVVGLETQYF.